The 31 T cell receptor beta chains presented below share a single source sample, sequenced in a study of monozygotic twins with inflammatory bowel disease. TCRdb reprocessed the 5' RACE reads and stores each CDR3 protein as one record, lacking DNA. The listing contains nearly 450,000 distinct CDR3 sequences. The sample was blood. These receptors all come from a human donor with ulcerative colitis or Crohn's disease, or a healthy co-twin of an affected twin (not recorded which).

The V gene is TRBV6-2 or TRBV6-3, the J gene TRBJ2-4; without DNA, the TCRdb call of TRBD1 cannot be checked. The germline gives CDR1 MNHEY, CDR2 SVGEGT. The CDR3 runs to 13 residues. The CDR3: CASRSGGGNMQYF.

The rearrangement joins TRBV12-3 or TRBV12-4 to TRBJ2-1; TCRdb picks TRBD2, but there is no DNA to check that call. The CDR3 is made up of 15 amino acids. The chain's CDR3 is CASSPGTLLLGEQFF.

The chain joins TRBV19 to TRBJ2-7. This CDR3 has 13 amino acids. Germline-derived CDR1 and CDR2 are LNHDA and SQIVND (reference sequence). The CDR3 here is CASSKRGTYEQYF.

The CDR3 reads CASSSLTGGTEAFF. This rearrangement joins TRBV7-9 to TRBJ1-1; as DNA is missing, the TRBD1 call by TCRdb cannot be tested. The germline V gene has CDR1 SEHNR and CDR2 FQNEAQ (reference sequence). This CDR3 has 14 residues.

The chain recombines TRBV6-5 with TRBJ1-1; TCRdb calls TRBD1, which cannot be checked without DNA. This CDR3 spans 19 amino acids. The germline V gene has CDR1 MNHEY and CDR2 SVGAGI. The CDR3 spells CASSYSTSDRGGLNTEAFF.

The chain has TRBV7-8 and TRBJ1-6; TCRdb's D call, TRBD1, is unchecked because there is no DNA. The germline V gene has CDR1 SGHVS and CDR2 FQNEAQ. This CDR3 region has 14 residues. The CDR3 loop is CASNPLTGASPLHF.

The CDR3 spells CASSVFLAGGQETQYF. This chain links TRBV2 with TRBJ2-5; TCRdb designates TRBD2, a call that cannot be tested without DNA. Germline CDR1 SNHLY, CDR2 FYNNEI. CDR3 length: 16 amino acids. Full variable domain (rest looked up from reference TRBV2 and TRBJ2-5): EPEVTQTPSHQVTQMGQEVILRCVPISNHLYFYWYRQILGQKVEFLVSFYNNEISEKSEIFDDQFSVERPDGSNFTLKIRSTKLEDSAMYFCASSVFLAGGQETQYFGPGTRLLVL.

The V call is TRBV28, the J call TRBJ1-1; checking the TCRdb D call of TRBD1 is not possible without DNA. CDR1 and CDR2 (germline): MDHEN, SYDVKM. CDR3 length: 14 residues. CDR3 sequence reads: CASLGGVVNTEAFF.

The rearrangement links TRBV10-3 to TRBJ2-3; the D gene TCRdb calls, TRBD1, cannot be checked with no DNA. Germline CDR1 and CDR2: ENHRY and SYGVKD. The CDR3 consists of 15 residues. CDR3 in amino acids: CAISPGDIWRHGQYF.

The CDR3: CASSQDGDEQFF. The rearrangement uses TRBV4-1 and TRBJ2-1. The CDR3 is made up of 12 amino acids. Germline V gene sequence: CDR1 MGHRA, CDR2 YSYEKL.

Here the CDR3 reads CASSFGGVNQPQHF. This rearrangement joins TRBV27 to TRBJ1-5. CDR1 MNHEY and CDR2 SMNVEV come from the germline V gene (reference sequence). This CDR3 comprises 14 residues.

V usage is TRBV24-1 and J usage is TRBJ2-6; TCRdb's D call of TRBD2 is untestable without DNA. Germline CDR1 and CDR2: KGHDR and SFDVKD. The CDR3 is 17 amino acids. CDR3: CATSDEEGSSGANVLTF.

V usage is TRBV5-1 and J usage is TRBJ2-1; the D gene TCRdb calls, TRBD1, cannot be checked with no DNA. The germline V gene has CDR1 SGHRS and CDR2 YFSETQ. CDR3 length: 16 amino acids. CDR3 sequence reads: CASSDPGVRTYNEQFF.

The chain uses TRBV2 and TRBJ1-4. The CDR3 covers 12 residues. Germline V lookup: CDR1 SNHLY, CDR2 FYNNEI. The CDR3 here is CASSEAGEKLFF.

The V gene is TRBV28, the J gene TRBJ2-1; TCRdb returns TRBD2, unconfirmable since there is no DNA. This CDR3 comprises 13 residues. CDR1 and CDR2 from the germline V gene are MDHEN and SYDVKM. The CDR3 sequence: CASSGGIFNEQFF.

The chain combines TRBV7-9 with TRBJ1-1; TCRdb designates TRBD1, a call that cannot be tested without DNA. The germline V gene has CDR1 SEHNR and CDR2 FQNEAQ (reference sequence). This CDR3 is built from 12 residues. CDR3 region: CASRPMNTEAFF.

CDR3 in amino acids: CASSLVGRPEFEAFF. The J gene is TRBJ1-1, the V gene TRBV7-2. Germline V CDR1 and CDR2: SGHTA, FQGNSA. The CDR3 extends over 15 amino acids.

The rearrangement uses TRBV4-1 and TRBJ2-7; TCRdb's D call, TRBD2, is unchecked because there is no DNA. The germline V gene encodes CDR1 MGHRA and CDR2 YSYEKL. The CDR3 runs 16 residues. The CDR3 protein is CASSQDPAGISYEQYF.

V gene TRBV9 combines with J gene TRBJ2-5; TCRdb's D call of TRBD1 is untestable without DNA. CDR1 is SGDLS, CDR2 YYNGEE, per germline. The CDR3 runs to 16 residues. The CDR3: CASSVAGNLAGETQYF.

The CDR3: CASSRFSYEQYF. J is TRBJ2-7 and V is TRBV28. The CDR3 is 12 residues long. Germline V gene data show CDR1 as MDHEN and CDR2 as SYDVKM.

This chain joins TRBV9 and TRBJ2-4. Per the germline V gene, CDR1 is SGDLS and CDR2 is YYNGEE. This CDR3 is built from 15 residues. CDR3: CASSPDRPSRNIQYF.

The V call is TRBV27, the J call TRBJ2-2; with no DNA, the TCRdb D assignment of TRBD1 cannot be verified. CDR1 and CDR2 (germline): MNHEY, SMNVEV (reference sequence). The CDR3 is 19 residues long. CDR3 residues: CASSLPAAPGQANTGELFF.

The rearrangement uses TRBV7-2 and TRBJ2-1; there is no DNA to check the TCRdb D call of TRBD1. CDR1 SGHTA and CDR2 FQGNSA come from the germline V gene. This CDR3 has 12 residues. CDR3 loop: CASSSAGGEQFF. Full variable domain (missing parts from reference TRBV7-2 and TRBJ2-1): GAGVSQSPSNKVTEKGKDVELRCDPISGHTALYWYRQSLGQGLEFLIYFQGNSAPDKSGLPSDRFSAERTGGSVSTLTIQRTQQEDSAVYLCASSSAGGEQFFGPGTRLTVL.

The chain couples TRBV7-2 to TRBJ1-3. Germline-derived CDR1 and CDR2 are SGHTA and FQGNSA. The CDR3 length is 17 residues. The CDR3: CASSLVFLASSGNTIYF.

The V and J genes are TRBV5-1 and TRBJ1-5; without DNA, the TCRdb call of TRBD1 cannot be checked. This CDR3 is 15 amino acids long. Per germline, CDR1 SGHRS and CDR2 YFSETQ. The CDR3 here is CASSEGQGGDQPQHF.

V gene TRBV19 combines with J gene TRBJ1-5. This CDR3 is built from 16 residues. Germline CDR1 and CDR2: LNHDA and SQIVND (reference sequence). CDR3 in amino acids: CAAAQFGSVSNQPQHF. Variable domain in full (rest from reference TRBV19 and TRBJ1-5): DGGITQSPKYLFRKEGQNVTLSCEQNLNHDAMYWYRQDPGQGLRLIYYSQIVNDFQKGDIAEGYSVSREKKESFPLTVTSAQKNPTAFYLCAAAQFGSVSNQPQHFGDGTRLSIL.

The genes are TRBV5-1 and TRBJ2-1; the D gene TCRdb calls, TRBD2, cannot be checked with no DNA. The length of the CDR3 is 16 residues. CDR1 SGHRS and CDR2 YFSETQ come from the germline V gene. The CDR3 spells CASSSSSGGRYNEQFF.

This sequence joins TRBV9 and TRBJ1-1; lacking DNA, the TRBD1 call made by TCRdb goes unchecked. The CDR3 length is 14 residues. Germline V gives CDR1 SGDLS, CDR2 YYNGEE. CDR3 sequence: CASSPREGITEAFF.

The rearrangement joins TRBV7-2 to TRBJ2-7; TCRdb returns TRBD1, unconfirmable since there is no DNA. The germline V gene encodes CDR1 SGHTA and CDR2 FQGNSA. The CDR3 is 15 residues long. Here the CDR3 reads CASSQGTAPTYEQYF.

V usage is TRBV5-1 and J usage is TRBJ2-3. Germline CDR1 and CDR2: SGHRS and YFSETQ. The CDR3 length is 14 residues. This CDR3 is CASSLSLAINTQYF.

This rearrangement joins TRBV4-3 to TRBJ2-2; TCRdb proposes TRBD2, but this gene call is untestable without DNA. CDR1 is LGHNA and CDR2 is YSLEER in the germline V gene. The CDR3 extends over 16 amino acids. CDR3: CASSQELADYTGELFF.